This T cell receptor beta chain was sequenced during a study of T cell repertoires in cytomegalovirus infection. Across the whole study: Indications of both CMV infection and matching HLA type were provided by public TCR beta signatures.

This clonotype has only a few counts. No antigen is known for it. The germline V gene encodes CDR1 SGHKS and CDR2 YYEKEE (reference sequence). CDR3 length: 16 residues. Trimming pared 4 bases from V and 8 bases from J, leaving 22 bases between. TCRdb itself ran the reads through MiXCR, one entry per CDR3 protein. Found here are roughly 760,000 distinct CDR3 sequences, 35% of them singletons; the top ten hold around 3%. General observations from the study: HLA-C-restricted CMV-specific TCR beta clonotypes were dominant in the ex vivo response. Of the TCR beta families, the public ones yielded a cumulative frequency that identified carriers of CMV plus the relevant HLA.

Sequencing was done on a sample of PBMCs. The chain is built from TRBV5-5 and TRBJ2-1, with TRBD2 as a possible D gene (5 bases). This sequence originates from a human donor in good health (CMV status not recorded). Some clones in this sample may be carry-over from other donors' samples. CDR3 sequence (DNA): TGTGCCAGCAGCCCCAACACTAGACTGATGGCTCATGAGCAGTTCTTC. Amino acid sequence: CASSPNTRLMAHEQFF.